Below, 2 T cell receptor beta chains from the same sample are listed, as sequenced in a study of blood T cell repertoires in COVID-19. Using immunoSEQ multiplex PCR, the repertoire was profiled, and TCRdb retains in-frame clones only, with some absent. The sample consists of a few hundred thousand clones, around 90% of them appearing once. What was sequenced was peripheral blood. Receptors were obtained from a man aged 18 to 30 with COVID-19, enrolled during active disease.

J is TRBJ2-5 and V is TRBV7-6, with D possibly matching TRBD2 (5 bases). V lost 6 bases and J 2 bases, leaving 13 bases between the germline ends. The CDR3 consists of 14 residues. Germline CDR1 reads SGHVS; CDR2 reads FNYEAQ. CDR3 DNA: TGTGCCAGCAGGGACTGGTCGCTGCAAGAGACCCAGTACTTC. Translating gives CASRDWSLQETQYF.

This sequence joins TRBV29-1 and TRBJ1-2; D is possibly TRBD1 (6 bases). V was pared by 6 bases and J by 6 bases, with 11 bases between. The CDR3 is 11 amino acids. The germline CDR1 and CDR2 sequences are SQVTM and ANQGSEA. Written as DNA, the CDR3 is TGCAGCGTCACGGACAGAGATGGCTACACCTTC. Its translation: CSVTDRDGYTF.